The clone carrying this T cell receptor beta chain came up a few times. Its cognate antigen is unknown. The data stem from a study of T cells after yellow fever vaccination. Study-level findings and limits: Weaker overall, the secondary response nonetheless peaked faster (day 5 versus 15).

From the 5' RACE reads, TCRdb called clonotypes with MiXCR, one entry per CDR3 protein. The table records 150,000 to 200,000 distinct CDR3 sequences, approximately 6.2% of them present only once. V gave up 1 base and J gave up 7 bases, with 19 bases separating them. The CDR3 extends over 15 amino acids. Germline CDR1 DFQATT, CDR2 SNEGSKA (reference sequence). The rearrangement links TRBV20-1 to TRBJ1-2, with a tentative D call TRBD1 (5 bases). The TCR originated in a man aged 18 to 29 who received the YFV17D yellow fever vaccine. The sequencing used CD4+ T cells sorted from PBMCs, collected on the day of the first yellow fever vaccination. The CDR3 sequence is CSARVGAIGGFGYTF. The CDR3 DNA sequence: TGCAGTGCTAGAGTAGGGGCAATAGGCGGTTTTGGCTACACCTTC.